These T cell receptor beta chains were read from a single sample in a study of CXCR3-negative and CXCR3-positive naive CD8 T cells. Reprocessing the 5' RACE reads, TCRdb reports a single entry for every CDR3 protein and omits DNA. The sample's table shows more than 100,000 distinct CDR3 sequences. The sample was naive CXCR3+ CD8+ T cells from blood. The receptor set was obtained from a human donor in good health. Some clones in this sample may be carry-over from other donors' samples. Each CDR3 is given with its conserved first and last residue.

v_gene,j_gene,CDR3aa
TRBV2,TRBJ2-7,CASSEYVYWTGTYEQYF
TRBV11-1,TRBJ2-7,CASSPGTVVYEQYF
TRBV21-1,TRBJ2-7,CASSRPLPGGRYEQYF
TRBV19,TRBJ2-2,CASTKTPLAGGPGAGELFF
TRBV6-2/TRBV6-3,TRBJ2-2,CASSYSEDGPNTGELFF
TRBV20-1,TRBJ1-2,CSARVPPGFYGYTF
TRBV19,TRBJ1-5,CASSIDSSDQPQHF
TRBV29-1,TRBJ1-2,CSVGTGEGYTF
TRBV11-3,TRBJ2-1,CASSLAPVNVAFF
TRBV12-3/TRBV12-4,TRBJ2-2,CASSELPGQNTGELFF
TRBV6-5,TRBJ1-2,CASSKQGVDYGYTF
TRBV15,TRBJ2-5,CATRRSGAQPQETQYF
TRBV9,TRBJ2-7,CASSVVTATYEQYF
TRBV28,TRBJ2-5,CASSLGPTAQYF
TRBV2,TRBJ2-7,CASSERARSSYEQYF
TRBV7-8,TRBJ2-3,CASSLVFATPLTDTQYF
TRBV5-6,TRBJ2-5,CASSVSSLETQYF
TRBV28,TRBJ1-3,CASSLAGSVGNGNTIYF
TRBV3-1,TRBJ2-5,CASSQDTGQRGETQYF
TRBV5-1,TRBJ1-1,CASSNTGDTEAFF
TRBV7-9,TRBJ2-5,CASSSGRREKETQYF
TRBV4-3,TRBJ1-2,CASSQDWTSPTAWRPNYGYTF
TRBV11-2,TRBJ2-7,CASSPFRGAHEQYF
TRBV29-1,TRBJ1-1,CSIQGDGAEAFF
TRBV29-1,TRBJ2-7,CSAVPGSSYEQYF
TRBV29-1,TRBJ2-7,CSVEDVTGTTYEQYF
TRBV7-2,TRBJ2-1,CASSTQGNEQFF
TRBV27,TRBJ2-1,CASRMTGASYNEQFF
TRBV11-2,TRBJ1-1,CASSPYLFQNTEAFF
TRBV21-1,TRBJ1-2,CASSRARKGYTF
TRBV6-5,TRBJ2-1,CASSYWGASSYNEQFF
TRBV28,TRBJ1-5,CASSFLDRGLGQPQHF
TRBV20-1,TRBJ2-1,CSARLVNEQFF
TRBV4-2,TRBJ2-7,CASSQSVRVMYEQYF
TRBV29-1,TRBJ2-6,CSVGTRASGANVLTF
TRBV29-1,TRBJ2-7,CSAEVSWEQYF
TRBV29-1,TRBJ2-7,CSVEIAGELYEQYF
TRBV6-6,TRBJ2-2,CASSYRTGTGELFF
TRBV7-9,TRBJ1-1,CASSRGDENTEAFF
TRBV29-1,TRBJ2-1,CSVAISGGSYNEQFF
TRBV28,TRBJ2-3,CASSLRDRGSDTQYF
TRBV7-9,TRBJ2-7,CASSSWTGGSEQYF
TRBV19,TRBJ2-1,CASSMSPEQFF
TRBV20-1,TRBJ2-7,CSAGRVGLEGEQYF
TRBV5-1,TRBJ1-1,CASSTGPDVNTEAFF
TRBV30,TRBJ2-1,CAWSTSDRGRQFF
TRBV20-1,TRBJ1-2,CSAPLDDLANYGYTF
TRBV2,TRBJ1-6,CASTTLRGKGSPLHF
TRBV5-1,TRBJ1-2,CASSLDQGSNYGYTF
TRBV24-1,TRBJ2-1,CATSGLAGDFNEQFF
TRBV5-1,TRBJ2-3,CASSLTGFVTDTQYF
TRBV27,TRBJ1-2,CASSLSQGAIYGYTF
TRBV14,TRBJ2-1,CASSQDSYGGYNEQFF
TRBV5-6,TRBJ2-5,CASSLQEFHETQYF
TRBV28,TRBJ2-5,CASSLLQGRETQYF